This note documents a single T cell receptor beta chain sequence. The target antigen is unknown. The V end was cut by 3 bases, the J end by 5 bases, with 19 bases between. Germline assignment: CDR1 KGHSH and CDR2 LQKENI. This CDR3 comprises 16 residues. TCRdb passed the reads through MiXCR, listing each CDR3 protein once. The sample yields around 440,000 distinct CDR3 sequences, approximately 10% seen once. This entry is derived from a study of T cell repertoires in cytomegalovirus infection. In the study overall: Public TCR beta signatures were indicative of both CMV infection and a matching HLA type.

Findings and caveats of the study: Dominant in the ex vivo response were TCR beta clonotypes restricted by HLA-C and specific for CMV.

The specimen was PBMCs. The genes are TRBV18 and TRBJ1-2; possible D gene TRBD1, 5 bases. This TCR was sampled from a human donor in good health (CMV status not recorded). Some clones in this sample may be carry-over from other donors' samples. The CDR3: CASSPLTDPGTYGYTF. The CDR3 DNA is TGTGCCAGCTCACCTCTCACTGACCCAGGGACGTATGGCTACACCTTC.